This paragraph covers one T cell receptor beta chain sequence. V lost 0 bases to trimming and J lost 8 bases; unmatched junction nucleotides: 6. Germline V gene data show CDR1 as SGHTA and CDR2 as FQGNSA. The CDR3 is 15 residues long. This entry is derived from a study of blood T cell repertoires in COVID-19. Profiling relied on immunoSEQ multiplex PCR, and the TCRdb table lists in-frame clones only, not all of them. The sample includes 150,000 to 200,000 clones, approximately 84% of them seen just once. The chain couples TRBV7-2 to TRBJ2-4, with 8 positions matching TRBD1. This sequence originates from a woman at least 80 years old with acute or convalescent COVID-19. Sequenced: peripheral blood. CDR3 sequence (DNA): TGTGCCAGCAGCTTAGCGGCAGGGGGCAGGGACATTCAGTACTTC. Residues: CASSLAAGGRDIQYF.